Below, 32 T cell receptor beta chains from the same sample are listed, as sequenced in a study of graft-versus-host responses after intestinal transplantation. Their antigens remain unidentified. TCRdb's copy holds only in-frame clones and misses some; the assay was immunoSEQ multiplex PCR. The data hold around 50,000 clones, with 70% to 90% observed a single time. The material sequenced was unstimulated CD4+ T cells sorted from spleen or lymph node cells, taken before transplant. All receptors derive from a human donor who was the organ donor for an intestinal transplant.

The CDR3 sequence is CASSEALAGNQPQHF. In DNA, the CDR3 is TGTGCCAGCAGTGAAGCGCTTGCAGGGAATCAGCCCCAGCATTTT. This chain uses TRBV2 with TRBJ1-5, with D possibly matching TRBD1 (5 bases). This CDR3 has 15 residues. The germline V gene encodes CDR1 SNHLY and CDR2 FYNNEI. V lost 0 bases and J 4 bases, leaving 10 bases between the germline ends. Variable domain in full (rest from reference TRBV2 and TRBJ1-5): EPEVTQTPSHQVTQMGQEVILRCVPISNHLYFYWYRQILGQKVEFLVSFYNNEISEKSEIFDDQFSVERPDGSNFTLKIRSTKLEDSAMYFCASSEALAGNQPQHFGDGTRLSIL.

This chain uses TRBV6-1 with TRBJ1-2; 7 bases line up with TRBD1. From germline, CDR1 is MNHNS and CDR2 SASEGT. CDR3 length: 9 residues. V lost 5 bases, J lost 13 bases, and 1 base stayed unmatched. The CDR3 here is CASSYRGTF. The CDR3 DNA follows: TGTGCCAGCAGTTACAGGGGCACCTTC.

This sequence joins TRBV28 and TRBJ2-1, with 8 nucleotides matching TRBD1. The CDR3 runs to 16 residues. V shed 4 bases, J shed 2 bases, and the junction held 7 bases outside the gene matches. Germline V gene data show CDR1 as MDHEN and CDR2 as SYDVKM. CDR3 in amino acids: CASSSFGTGTYNEQFF. The DNA for the CDR3 is TGTGCCAGCAGTTCCTTCGGGACAGGAACCTACAATGAGCAGTTCTTC.

This chain connects TRBV11-2 to TRBJ1-5, with TRBD1 matching 7 bases. The junction had 11 bases not matched to a gene; V was cut back by 5 bases and J by 7 bases. Germline V lookup: CDR1 SGHAT, CDR2 FQNNGV. The length of the CDR3 is 15 residues. CDR3 nucleotide sequence: TGTGCCAGCAGCCTAGGACAGGTGCCGGGGCAGCCCCAGCATTTT. Translation: CASSLGQVPGQPQHF.

The V call is TRBV6-5, the J call TRBJ2-7; 7 bases fit TRBD1. CDR1 is MNHEY, CDR2 SVGAGI, per germline. The CDR3 consists of 15 residues. The V gene end was trimmed by 6 bases and the J gene end by 3 bases; junction bases not matched to a gene: 11. The CDR3 loop reads CASRSAGTAFYEQYF. CDR3 nucleotide sequence: TGTGCCAGCAGGTCGGCCGGGACAGCTTTCTACGAGCAGTACTTC.

The table lists this clone with a count of one. Here the CDR3 reads CASRGQGVIETQYF. For the CDR3, the DNA is TGTGCCAGCAGGGGACAGGGGGTAATAGAGACCCAGTACTTC. The rearrangement joins TRBV6-6 to TRBJ2-5; 11 nucleotides align to TRBD1. CDR1 is MNHNY, CDR2 SVGAGI, per germline (reference sequence). Losses at the gene ends were 6 bases for V and 4 bases for J; bases not matched to a gene: 4. The CDR3 loop spans 14 amino acids.

The V call is TRBV28, the J call TRBJ1-1; 8 bases map to TRBD1. This CDR3 has 15 amino acids. The trim removed 4 bases at V and 3 bases at J, leaving 7 bases unmatched. Germline CDR1 is MDHEN and CDR2 is SYDVKM. The CDR3 spells CASSSGGGGDTEAFF. For the CDR3, the DNA is TGTGCCAGCAGTTCAGGGGGCGGTGGGGACACTGAAGCTTTCTTT.

This chain connects TRBV28 to TRBJ2-7; TRBD2 matches at 9 bases. The J segment lost 2 bases and the V segment lost 4 bases, leaving 9 bases of the junction unmatched. Looked up from germline, CDR1 is MDHEN and CDR2 is SYDVKM. CDR3 length: 16 amino acids. CDR3 coding DNA: TGTGCCAGCAGTTCCATCTTTAGCGGGAGAGCCTACGAGCAGTACTTC. Its translation: CASSSIFSGRAYEQYF. The whole variable domain, remainder taken from reference TRBV28 and TRBJ2-7, is DVKVTQSSRYLVKRTGEKVFLECVQDMDHENMFWYRQDPGLGLRLIYFSYDVKMKEKGDIPEGYSVSREKKERFSLILESASTNQTSMYLCASSSIFSGRAYEQYFGPGTRLTVT.

This chain joins TRBV18 and TRBJ1-4; 8 bases map to TRBD1. This CDR3 is 14 amino acids long. CDR1 is KGHSH and CDR2 is LQKENI in the germline V gene. J gave up 8 bases and V 1 base, and 3 bases lay outside the gene matches. In nucleotides, the CDR3 is TGTGCCAGCTCACCACAGCAGGGGGCCGAAAAACTGTTTTTT. Residues: CASSPQQGAEKLFF.

V is TRBV15 and J is TRBJ2-1; 8 bases fit TRBD2. Looked up from germline, CDR1 is LNHNV and CDR2 is YYDKDF (reference sequence). CDR3 size: 17 residues. J gave up 7 bases and V 3 bases, and 14 bases lay outside the gene matches. DNA of the CDR3: TGTGCCACCAGCAGCGGAGAGATGGGACTAGAGTTGAATGAGCAGTTCTTC. This gives the protein CATSSGEMGLELNEQFF.

This sequence joins TRBV19 and TRBJ1-2; TRBD1 is a possible D gene (6 bases). V was trimmed by 7 bases and J by 7 bases, leaving 13 bases between them. Germline assignment: CDR1 LNHDA and CDR2 SQIVND (reference sequence). This CDR3 is 12 amino acids long. The CDR3 reads CASNAVQGGYTF. The CDR3 DNA is TGTGCCAGTAATGCCGTACAGGGTGGCTACACCTTC.

The chain employs TRBV6-5 and TRBJ2-7; 8 bases fit TRBD1. There are 15 residues in the CDR3. Trimming cost V 10 bases and J 0 bases; bases outside gene matches: 11. Germline V CDR1 and CDR2: MNHEY, SVGAGI. CDR3 coding DNA: TGTGCCACGCAAACCGACAGGGGACCCTCCTACGAGCAGTACTTC. It specifies CATQTDRGPSYEQYF.

Here the CDR3 reads CASSQDYSEQYF. The CDR3 bases are TGTGCCAGCAGCCAAGACTACTCCGAGCAGTACTTC. V and J are TRBV4-2 and TRBJ2-7, with unresolved D. V lost 0 bases, J lost 6 bases, and 6 bases lay in between. This CDR3 is built from 12 residues. CDR1 is LGHNA and CDR2 is YNFKEQ in the germline V gene.

The chain has TRBV7-2 and TRBJ2-5, with D possibly TRBD2 on 6 matching bases. CDR1 and CDR2 (germline): SGHTA, FQGNSA. Trimming took off 4 bases at V and 0 bases at J, with 6 bases between the two ends. This CDR3 comprises 13 residues. The CDR3 region is CASSWGDQETQYF. CDR3 coding DNA: TGTGCCAGCAGCTGGGGGGACCAAGAGACCCAGTACTTC.

J is TRBJ2-1 and V is TRBV15; TRBD2 aligns across 7 bases. The CDR3 has 17 amino acids. Germline CDR1 LNHNV, CDR2 YYDKDF (reference sequence). V was pared by 2 bases and J by 5 bases, with 12 bases of the junction left unmatched. CDR3 region: CATSRLSIAGSNNEQFF. The CDR3 DNA is TGTGCCACCAGCAGACTTAGTATAGCGGGCTCTAACAATGAGCAGTTCTTC.

The chain employs TRBV28 and TRBJ1-1, with no clear D. Trimming pared 3 bases from V and 3 bases from J, leaving 14 bases between. The CDR3 spans 15 residues. CDR1 MDHEN and CDR2 SYDVKM come from the germline V gene. The CDR3 DNA reads TGTGCCAGCAGTTTCGAGGGCTTGAGGGACACTGAAGCTTTCTTT. It encodes CASSFEGLRDTEAFF.

The chain couples TRBV28 to TRBJ1-1, with D unclear. V gave up 1 base and J gave up 4 bases, with 4 bases separating them. CDR1 MDHEN and CDR2 SYDVKM come from the germline V gene. The CDR3 contains 12 residues. CDR3 sequence: CASSLSGTEAFF. DNA of the CDR3: TGTGCCAGCAGTTTATCCGGCACTGAAGCTTTCTTT.

The chain has TRBV11-2 and TRBJ1-1; TRBD1 agrees at 9 bases. From germline, CDR1 is SGHAT and CDR2 FQNNGV. CDR3 length: 14 residues. The V gene end was trimmed by 5 bases and the J gene end by 6 bases; junction bases not matched to a gene: 7. CDR3 sequence (DNA): TGTGCCAGCAGCCTCCGGGACAGGGCGGCTGAAGCTTTCTTT. Protein: CASSLRDRAAEAFF.

With regard to this clone: This may be a read error: a much more frequent sequence differs by one nucleotide. The CDR3 DNA reads as TGTGCCAGCAGCTCGACAGTGAACACTGAAGCTTTCTTT. Its protein product is CASSSTVNTEAFF. This chain joins TRBV7-9 and TRBJ1-1; D is possibly TRBD1 (5 bases). Trimming took off 4 bases at V and 0 bases at J, with 6 bases between the two ends. The germline CDR1 and CDR2 sequences are SEHNR and FQNEAQ (reference sequence). The CDR3 contains 13 residues.

This chain links TRBV5-1 with TRBJ2-5; TRBD2 aligns across 7 bases. Germline V gene sequence: CDR1 SGHRS, CDR2 YFSETQ. J gave up 5 bases and V 0 bases, and 7 bases lay outside the gene matches. This CDR3 spans 15 amino acids. CDR3 nucleotide sequence: TGCGCCAGCAGCTTGGAGAGCGGGGTGAAGGAGACCCAGTACTTC. This translates into CASSLESGVKETQYF.

The rearrangement joins TRBV28 to TRBJ1-5; 10 bases match TRBD1. The junction had 9 bases not matched to a gene; V was cut back by 5 bases and J by 2 bases. Germline V gene sequence: CDR1 MDHEN, CDR2 SYDVKM. This CDR3 region has 17 residues. The CDR3: CASSRDRGRRGNQPQHF. The CDR3 region has the DNA TGTGCCAGCAGTCGGGACAGGGGAAGGAGGGGCAATCAGCCCCAGCATTTT.

This chain joins TRBV30 and TRBJ2-3; TRBD2 agrees at 7 bases. The V gene end was trimmed by 2 bases and the J gene end by 4 bases; junction bases not matched to a gene: 9. The germline CDR1 and CDR2 sequences are GTSNPN and SVGIG (reference sequence). The length of the CDR3 is 15 residues. The CDR3 DNA is TGTGCCTGGAGTCGGACTAGTGGCTCCTCAGATACGCAGTATTTT. It specifies CAWSRTSGSSDTQYF.

The J gene is TRBJ1-4, the V gene TRBV5-1; unclear D gene. Germline assignment: CDR1 SGHRS and CDR2 YFSETQ. Trimming took off 0 bases at V and 4 bases at J, with 10 bases between the two ends. The CDR3 runs 15 residues. The CDR3 region is CASSLEGRGNEKLFF. CDR3 nucleotides: TGCGCCAGCAGCTTGGAAGGCCGCGGTAATGAAAAACTGTTTTTT.

CDR3 coding DNA: TGTGCCAGCAGCGTACTAGCGGGGTTCTCTGGGGCCAACGTCCTGACTTTC. Protein sequence: CASSVLAGFSGANVLTF. The V and J genes are TRBV7-8 and TRBJ2-6, with 10 bases lining up with TRBD2. CDR1 is SGHVS and CDR2 is FQNEAQ in the germline V gene. After removal of 5 bases from V and 0 bases from J, the junction contained 4 bases not matched to a gene. The CDR3 consists of 17 residues.

This clone was observed once. The chain combines TRBV29-1 with TRBJ2-1; 10 bases map to TRBD1. The ends lost 4 bases at V and 8 bases at J; junction bases unmatched: 5. The CDR3 covers 13 residues. Per the germline V gene, CDR1 is SQVTM and CDR2 is ANQGSEA. CDR3 nucleotides: TGCAGCGTTGGGGACAGGGGATTCGATGAGCAGTTCTTC. Residues: CSVGDRGFDEQFF.

V usage is TRBV11-2 and J usage is TRBJ2-5; D ambiguous. The V gene's germline CDR1 is SGHAT and CDR2 FQNNGV. The CDR3 sequence is 11 residues long. The V end was cut by 2 bases, the J end by 5 bases, with 3 bases between. CDR3 nucleotide sequence: TGTGCCAGCAGCTTACTGGAGACCCAGTACTTC. Its translation: CASSLLETQYF. The full variable domain, in which reference TRBV11-2 and TRBJ2-5 provide the parts outside the CDR3, is EAGVAQSPRYKIIEKRQSVAFWCNPISGHATLYWYQQILGQGPKLLIQFQNNGVVDDSQLPKDRFSAERLKGVDSTLKIQPAKLEDSAVYLCASSLLETQYFGPGTRLLVL.

V usage is TRBV11-3 and J usage is TRBJ2-1; D is undetermined. Deletions cut 1 base from V and 2 bases from J, with 6 bases between. CDR3 length equals 14 residues. Germline CDR1 is SGHNT and CDR2 is YENEEA. CDR3 sequence: CASSLGLTYNEQFF. The CDR3 nucleotides read TGTGCCAGCAGCTTAGGACTGACCTACAATGAGCAGTTCTTC.

This chain uses TRBV4-1 with TRBJ2-1; the match to TRBD2 covers 8 bases. Germline CDR1 reads MGHRA; CDR2 reads YSYEKL. The CDR3 runs to 17 residues. After removal of 0 bases from V and 5 bases from J, the junction contained 9 bases not matched to a gene. CDR3 amino acids: CASSQESAGGLHNEQFF. For the CDR3, the DNA is TGCGCCAGCAGCCAAGAATCGGCGGGAGGCCTCCACAATGAGCAGTTCTTC.

This chain connects TRBV5-1 to TRBJ2-3; 14 nucleotides line up with TRBD2. The CDR3 is made up of 15 amino acids. Germline CDR1 reads SGHRS; CDR2 reads YFSETQ. Trimming at V came to 4 bases and at J to 4 bases, leaving 2 bases not matched to a gene. CDR3 sequence: CASSPGLAGADTQYF. The CDR3 DNA reads TGCGCCAGCAGCCCGGGACTAGCGGGAGCAGATACGCAGTATTTT. The full variable domain, in which reference TRBV5-1 and TRBJ2-3 provide the parts outside the CDR3, is KAGVTQTPRYLIKTRGQQVTLSCSPISGHRSVSWYQQTPGQGLQFLFEYFSETQRNKGNFPGRFSGRQFSNSRSEMNVSTLELGDSALYLCASSPGLAGADTQYFGPGTRLTVL.

The V gene is TRBV5-4, the J gene TRBJ1-2, with 7 bases lining up with TRBD1. Germline V lookup: CDR1 SGHNT, CDR2 YYREEE (reference sequence). CDR3 length: 17 residues. The V and J ends lost 0 bases and 4 bases, in that order; junction bases with no gene match: 12. CDR3 residues: CASSLDPSGGQLYGYTF. The CDR3 DNA reads as TGTGCCAGCAGCTTGGACCCTAGTGGGGGACAGCTCTATGGCTACACCTTC.

The genes are TRBV19 and TRBJ1-5, with unresolved D. Germline values: CDR1 LNHDA, CDR2 SQIVND (reference sequence). The V end lost 4 bases, the J end lost 5 bases, and 21 bases lay between the germline ends. This CDR3 is 17 amino acids long. CDR3 nucleotide sequence: TGTGCCAGTAGTAGCCGTACGAGCGGACGGGGAGATCAGCCCCAGCATTTT. Translating it yields CASSSRTSGRGDQPQHF.

This rearrangement joins TRBV18 to TRBJ1-2; 10 bases are shared with TRBD1. Germline CDR1 is KGHSH and CDR2 is LQKENI. CDR3 length: 17 amino acids. The trim removed 2 bases at V and 4 bases at J, leaving 10 bases unmatched. The DNA for the CDR3 is TGTGCCAGCTCACCAGTTAATCCGGGACAGGGGTTCTATGGCTACACCTTC. This gives the protein CASSPVNPGQGFYGYTF. Supplemented by reference TRBV18 and TRBJ1-2, the full variable domain reads NAGVMQNPRHLVRRRGQEARLRCSPMKGHSHVYWYRQLPEEGLKFMVYLQKENIIDESGMPKERFSAEFPKEGPSILRIQQVVRGDSAAYFCASSPVNPGQGFYGYTFGSGTRLTVV.